The source of this TCR beta chain is a study of T-cell reconstitution after alpha-beta-depleted transplantation in children. Findings and caveats of the study: Some patients' high day-60 TCRbeta diversity was attributed to recipient cells surviving conditioning. A year post-transplant, T-cell counts and diversity derived mostly from newly produced T cells. Several hundred expanded graft clones reportedly supplied alpha-beta T cells about two months after transplant.

Germline loops: CDR1 SGHRS, CDR2 YFSETQ. The length of the CDR3 is 15 residues. Trimming took 1 base from V and 9 from J, leaving 14 bases between them. This clonotype was detected only a few times. What it binds is unknown. This sample's TCRbeta library carried unique molecular identifier barcodes. TCRdb fed the PCR reads into MiXCR, producing one record per CDR3 protein. The table includes roughly 400,000 distinct CDR3 sequences, around two fifths detected once. Sequenced material: PBMCs, taken before TCRalphabeta/CD19-depleted stem cell transplant. The rearrangement joins TRBV5-1 to TRBJ1-6; no reliable D call. The TCR originated in a girl between 2 and 10 years old with aplastic anemia, due to receive a stem cell transplant. The CDR3 region has the DNA TGCGCCAGCAGCTTGAGAGGAGGTGGAGGTTCACCCCTCCACTTT. This gives the protein CASSLRGGGGSPLHF.